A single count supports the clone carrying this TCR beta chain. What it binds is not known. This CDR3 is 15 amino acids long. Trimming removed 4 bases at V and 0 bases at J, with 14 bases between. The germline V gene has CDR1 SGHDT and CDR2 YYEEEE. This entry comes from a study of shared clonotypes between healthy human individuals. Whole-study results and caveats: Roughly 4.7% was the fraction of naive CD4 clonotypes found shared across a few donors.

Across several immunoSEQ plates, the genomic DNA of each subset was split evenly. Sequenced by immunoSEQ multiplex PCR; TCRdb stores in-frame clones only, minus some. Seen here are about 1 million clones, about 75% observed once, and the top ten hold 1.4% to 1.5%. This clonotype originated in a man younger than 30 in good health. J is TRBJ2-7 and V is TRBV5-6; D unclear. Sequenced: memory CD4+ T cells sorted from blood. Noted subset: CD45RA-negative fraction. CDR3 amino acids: CASSAGFASSYEQYF. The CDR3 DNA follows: TGTGCCAGCAGCGCCGGGTTCGCGAGCTCCTACGAGCAGTACTTC.